This entry lists 14 T cell receptor beta chains sequenced from one sample in a study of cytomegalovirus exposure and HLA in healthy donors. The primer mix had 60 Vbeta and 13 Jbeta primers. TCRdb's copy holds only in-frame clones and misses some; the assay was immunoSEQ multiplex PCR. The sample lists tens of thousands of clones; less than 85% were seen once. Sample: PBMCs. Receptor source: a male donor in good health and CMV-seronegative.

J is TRBJ1-5 and V is TRBV21-1. TRBV21-1 is described as a pseudogene. The CDR3 totals 16 residues. CDR3 in DNA: TGTGCCAGCAGCAATGGGGAGGGTTGGTCGGATCAGCCCCAGCATTTT. Translated: CASSNGEGWSDQPQHF.

The genes are TRBV19 and TRBJ1-1; D is perhaps TRBD1 (5 bases). V was shortened by 1 base and J by 0 bases, with 21 bases between the two germline ends. CDR3 length: 19 residues. Germline CDR1 and CDR2: LNHDA and SQIVND (reference sequence). The CDR3 coding sequence is TGTGCCAGTAGTATAGTCCCCAGCGGGGGGAGCGGTGTGAACACTGAAGCTTTCTTT. Amino acids: CASSIVPSGGSGVNTEAFF.

The rearrangement links TRBV7-9 to TRBJ2-7; TRBD1 matches at 9 bases. Germline values: CDR1 SEHNR, CDR2 FQNEAQ (reference sequence). V gave up 4 bases and J gave up 5 bases; unmatched junction bases: 12. The CDR3 totals 16 residues. CDR3 in DNA: TGTGCCAGCAGCTCCCTAGACTGGGACAGGGCCGACGAGCAGTACTTC. This sequence encodes CASSSLDWDRADEQYF.

The V gene is TRBV21-1, the J gene TRBJ2-3; the table's TRBD2 call for D was not verified on the DNA. TRBV21-1 is given as a pseudogene. This CDR3 spans 16 amino acids. CDR3 bases: TGTGCCAGCAGCAATATTGGGACTCGATGGATAGATACGCAGTATTTT. It codes for CASSNIGTRWIDTQYF.

V usage is TRBV29-1 and J usage is TRBJ2-2; 7 nucleotides align to TRBD1. CDR1 is SQVTM and CDR2 is ANQGSEA in the germline V gene. The CDR3 extends over 13 amino acids. J was trimmed by 7 bases and V by 5 bases; bases with no gene match: 7. The CDR3 region is CSVQEGGIGELFF. The CDR3 DNA is TGCAGCGTTCAGGAAGGGGGCATCGGGGAGCTGTTTTTT.

V and J are TRBV6-5 and TRBJ2-2; a possible D gene is TRBD2 (6 bases). In germline, CDR1 is MNHEY, CDR2 SVGAGI. The CDR3 loop spans 14 amino acids. Deletions cut 6 bases from V and 7 bases from J, with 15 bases between. The CDR3 nucleotides read TGTGCCAGCAGCCCCTGGGGAGGCTACGGGGAGCTGTTTTTT. Its translation is CASSPWGGYGELFF.

The chain is built from TRBV5-4 and TRBJ1-4; D possibly corresponds to TRBD1 (6 bases). V gave up 5 bases and J gave up 6 bases, with 14 bases separating them. Germline V CDR1 and CDR2: SGHNT, YYREEE (reference sequence). The CDR3 has 14 amino acids. The CDR3 protein is CASSEDRFYEKLFF. Here the CDR3 DNA reads TGTGCCAGCAGTGAGGACAGATTCTATGAAAAACTGTTTTTT.

V is TRBV27 and J is TRBJ2-7, with a tentative D call TRBD2 (5 bases). Germline loops: CDR1 MNHEY, CDR2 SMNVEV (reference sequence). The CDR3 has 13 residues. Deletions cut 0 bases from V and 3 bases from J, with 6 bases between. CDR3 in DNA: TGTGCCAGCAGTTTATCCGGGATCTACGAGCAGTACTTC. Translating gives CASSLSGIYEQYF.

The V gene is TRBV4-2, the J gene TRBJ2-3; D perhaps matches TRBD2 (6 bases). The CDR3 consists of 18 residues. Germline lookup yields CDR1 LGHNA and CDR2 YNFKEQ. V lost 0 bases and J lost 0, with 16 bases in between. Here the CDR3 reads CASSQDYSSGTSTDTQYF. The CDR3 nucleotides read TGTGCCAGCAGCCAAGATTACTCATCAGGGACTAGCACAGATACGCAGTATTTT.

The chain employs TRBV6-6 and TRBJ1-4; TRBD1 might be the D (6 bases). The CDR3 sequence is 14 residues long. Deletions cut 7 bases from V and 4 bases from J, with 13 bases between. Germline CDR1 is MNHNY and CDR2 is SVGAGI (reference sequence). The CDR3: CASMWGRGNEKLFF. In DNA form, the CDR3 reads TGTGCCAGCATGTGGGGGCGAGGTAATGAAAAACTGTTTTTT.

The chain recombines TRBV28 with TRBJ2-5; tentative D call: TRBD1 (5 bases). The J call may be incorrect, as the DNA end agrees better with TRBJ2-7. The germline gives CDR1 MDHEN, CDR2 SYDVKM. The CDR3 is 12 amino acids. For the CDR3, the DNA is TGTGCCAGCAGCCAGGGTTCCTACGAGCAGTACTTC. It codes for CASSQGSYEQYF.

The V call is TRBV2, the J call TRBJ2-1, with 7 bases matching TRBD2. Losses at the gene ends were 6 bases for V and 6 bases for J; bases not matched to a gene: 8. Germline V lookup: CDR1 SNHLY, CDR2 FYNNEI. The CDR3 runs to 14 residues. Here the CDR3 DNA reads TGTGCCAGCAGCCTCCGTACTAGCGCCAATGAGCAGTTCTTC. Protein product: CASSLRTSANEQFF.

For this clone: Different DNA sequences within this sample yield the same CDR3. This chain links TRBV18 with TRBJ2-1, with D possibly being TRBD2 (5 bases). The length of the CDR3 is 17 residues. Germline V CDR1 and CDR2: KGHSH, LQKENI. V was cut by 1 base and J by 0 bases, with 13 bases left in between. Here the CDR3 DNA reads TGTGCCAGCTCACCACTTGTTAGCGCACTCTCCTACAATGAGCAGTTCTTC. It codes for CASSPLVSALSYNEQFF.

Concerning this clone: The CDR3 ends on some other residue instead of the conserved phenylalanine or tryptophan, so this is likely a read error. This chain joins TRBV6-5 and TRBJ1-2; 7 bases match TRBD1. This CDR3 comprises 11 residues. The V gene end was trimmed by 5 bases and the J gene end by 8 bases; junction bases not matched to a gene: 2. Germline V gives CDR1 MNHEY, CDR2 SVGAGI. The CDR3 here is CASSNRGGYTS. DNA of the CDR3: TGTGCCAGCAGTAACAGGGGCGGCTACACCTCC.